This T cell receptor beta chain originates from a study of response to subunit inactivated influenza vaccine. TCRdb reprocessed the RT-PCR reads via MiXCR and lists one record per CDR3 protein. The table includes 550,000 to 800,000 distinct CDR3 sequences, roughly 13% detected once. This clonotype was picked up a small number of times. Germline CDR1 and CDR2: DFQATT and SNEGSKA (reference sequence). The CDR3 is 14 residues long. J lost 7 bases, V lost 6 bases, and 11 bases had no gene match. The clonotype comes from a man in his forties or fifties who received an inactivated influenza vaccine. The chain has TRBV20-1 and TRBJ2-2; TRBD1 agrees at 7 bases. Sequencing used PBMCs from blood, obtained around two weeks before vaccination. The CDR3, as DNA: TGCAGTGCCCGGACAGGTCCTGTAGGCGGGGAGCTGTTTTTT. Translated, it gives CSARTGPVGGELFF.